The rows below give T cell receptor beta chains drawn from one sample of a study of Graves' ophthalmopathy and Graves' hyperthyroidism. Via MiXCR, TCRdb re-called the multiplex PCR reads, giving one row per CDR3 protein. The sample consists of about 740,000 distinct CDR3 sequences, roughly 40% of them appearing once. Sequencing was carried out using peripheral blood. The receptors were sampled from an adult man with Graves' ophthalmopathy. Both conserved end residues are part of each CDR3. D genes are given only for firm matches.

14 | TRBV7-6 | NA | CASSARDIAYEQYF
13 | TRBV29-1 | TRBD2 | CSASLLAGETQYF
18 | TRBV11-2 | NA | CASSLDPGAASNTGELFF
14 | TRBV7-8 | NA | CASSFLAGWTEAFF
13 | TRBV29-1 | NA | CSVAQGGSYEQYF
14 | TRBV5-5 | TRBD2 | CASSQGLATYEQYF
17 | TRBV7-2 | NA | CASSLGGWDRSRFEQYF
12 | TRBV12-3/TRBV12-4 | NA | CASSHWDYGYTF
11 | TRBV10-3 | NA | CATKQDTEAFF
10 | TRBV2 | NA | CASGRETQYF
15 | TRBV7-8 | TRBD1 | CASSRDRAFVQPQHF